What follows is one T cell receptor (beta chain) and its context. This record comes from a study of blood T cell repertoires in COVID-19. Authors' methods: From reference gene primer amplification, estimates of nucleated cell counts were derived. The repertoire was sequenced with immunoSEQ multiplex PCR; TCRdb's copy has only in-frame clones and lacks some. V, J and clone size were drawn from that table, and D and trimming were deduced from the DNA. This sample has 140,000 to 150,000 clones, with roughly three quarters found just once. V lost 0 bases to trimming and J lost 3 bases, with 9 bases between them. Germline values: CDR1 SGDLS, CDR2 YYNGEE. The CDR3 extends over 14 amino acids.

The receptor was isolated from a man in his forties or fifties with active or convalescent COVID-19. The material sequenced was peripheral blood. The chain uses TRBV9 and TRBJ1-2; weak D call: TRBD1 (5 bases). CDR3 in DNA: TGTGCCAGCAGCGTAGGGGGCAGGGACTATGGCTACACCTTC. It is translated as CASSVGGRDYGYTF.